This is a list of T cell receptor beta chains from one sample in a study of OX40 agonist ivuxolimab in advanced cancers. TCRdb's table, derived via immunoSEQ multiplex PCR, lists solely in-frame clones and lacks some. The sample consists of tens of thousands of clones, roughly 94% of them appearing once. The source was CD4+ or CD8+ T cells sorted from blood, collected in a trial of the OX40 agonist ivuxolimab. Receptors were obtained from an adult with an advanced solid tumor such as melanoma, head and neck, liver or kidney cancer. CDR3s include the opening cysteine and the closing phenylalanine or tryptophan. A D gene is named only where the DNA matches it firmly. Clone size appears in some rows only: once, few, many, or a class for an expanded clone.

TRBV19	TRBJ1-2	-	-	CASSGGGVRGYTF	TGTGCCAGTAGCGGAGGTGGGGTACGGGGCTACACCTTC
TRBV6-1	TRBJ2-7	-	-	CASSESAGEQYF	TGTGCCAGCAGTGAATCAGCTGGCGAGCAGTACTTC
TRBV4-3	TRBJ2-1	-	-	CASSQDRGGWEEQFF	TGCGCCAGCAGCCAAGATCGAGGGGGTTGGGAGGAGCAGTTCTTC
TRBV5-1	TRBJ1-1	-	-	CASSLDGMGMMNTEAFF	TGCGCCAGCAGCCTGGACGGGATGGGAATGATGAACACTGAAGCTTTCTTT
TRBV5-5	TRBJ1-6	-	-	CASSLGGTANSPLHF	TGTGCCAGCAGCTTAGGAGGGACGGCGAATTCACCCCTCCACTTT
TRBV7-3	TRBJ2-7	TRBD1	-	CASSRDPGTGIYEQYF	TGTGCCAGCAGTAGGGATCCAGGGACAGGGATATACGAGCAGTACTTC
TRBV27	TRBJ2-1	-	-	CASSLLGGAYNEQFF	TGTGCCAGCAGTTTATTGGGCGGGGCCTACAATGAGCAGTTCTTC
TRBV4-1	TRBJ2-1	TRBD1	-	CASSQDWTGGQRDFVDEQFF	TGCGCCAGCAGCCAAGATTGGACAGGGGGCCAGCGGGACTTTGTCGATGAGCAGTTCTTC
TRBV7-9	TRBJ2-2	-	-	CASRPSGELFF	TGTGCCAGCCGGCCCTCCGGGGAGCTGTTTTTT
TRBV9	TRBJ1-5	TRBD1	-	CASSGGQGEYQPQHF	TGTGCCAGCAGCGGAGGACAGGGTGAATATCAGCCCCAGCATTTT
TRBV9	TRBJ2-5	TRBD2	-	CASSPAGGPGKTQYF	TGTGCCAGCAGCCCAGCGGGGGGGCCGGGAAAGACCCAGTACTTC
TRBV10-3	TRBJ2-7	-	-	CAISEWGREQYF	TGTGCCATCAGTGAATGGGGGAGAGAGCAGTACTTC
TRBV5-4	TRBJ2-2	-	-	CASSRNRIQDTGELFF	TGTGCCAGCAGCCGAAACAGAATACAAGACACCGGGGAGCTGTTTTTT
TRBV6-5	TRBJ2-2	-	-	CASSYQTGNTGELFF	TGTGCCAGCAGTTACCAGACGGGGAACACCGGGGAGCTGTTTTTT
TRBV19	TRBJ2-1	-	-	CASSIGSGMGNEQFF	TGTGCCAGTAGTATAGGGTCCGGGATGGGGAATGAGCAGTTCTTC
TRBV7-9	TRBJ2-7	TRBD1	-	CASSLEGTDYYEQYF	TGTGCCAGCAGCTTAGAAGGGACAGATTACTACGAGCAGTACTTC
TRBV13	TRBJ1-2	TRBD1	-	CASSLGAGGNYGYTF	TGTGCCAGCAGCTTAGGGGCAGGGGGGAACTATGGCTACACCTTC
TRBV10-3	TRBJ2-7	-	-	CAISDPTNGGEQYF	TGTGCCATCAGTGATCCCACGAACGGCGGCGAGCAGTACTTC
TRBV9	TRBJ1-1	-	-	CASSVTGIGVNTEAFF	TGTGCCAGCAGCGTAACAGGTATCGGGGTGAACACTGAAGCTTTCTTT
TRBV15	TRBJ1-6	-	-	CATSRDVKPNSPLHF	TGTGCCACCAGCAGAGATGTGAAGCCTAATTCACCCCTCCACTTT
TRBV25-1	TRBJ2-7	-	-	CASSESVDSPYEQYF	TGTGCCAGCAGTGAATCGGTGGACTCCCCCTACGAGCAGTACTTC
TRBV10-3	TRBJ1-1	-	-	CAISESGGDIPLVNTEAFF	TGTGCCATCAGTGAGTCTGGAGGGGATATCCCCCTAGTGAACACTGAAGCTTTCTTT
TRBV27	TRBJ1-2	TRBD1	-	CASSLDTGANYGYTF	TGTGCCAGCAGTTTAGATACAGGGGCTAACTATGGCTACACCTTC
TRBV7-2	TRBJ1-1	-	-	CASSPHPGNTEAFF	TGTGCCAGCAGCCCCCATCCAGGGAACACTGAAGCTTTCTTT
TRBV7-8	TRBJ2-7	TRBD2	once	CASSLVGTSGAYEQYF	TGTGCCAGCAGCTTAGTCGGGACTAGCGGGGCCTACGAGCAGTACTTC
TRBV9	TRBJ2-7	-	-	CASSYGEEQAYEQYF	TGTGCCAGCAGCTATGGGGAGGAACAAGCCTACGAGCAGTACTTC
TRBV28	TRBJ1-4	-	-	CASSARTDSNEKLFF	TGTGCCAGCAGTGCAAGGACTGACTCTAATGAAAAACTGTTTTTT
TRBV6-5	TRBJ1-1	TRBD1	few	CASSYEPGQGGTEAFF	TGTGCCAGCAGTTACGAGCCTGGACAGGGTGGGACTGAAGCTTTCTTT
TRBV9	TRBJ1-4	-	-	CASSVEGVGNEKLFF	TGTGCCAGCAGCGTAGAAGGGGTCGGGAATGAAAAACTGTTTTTT
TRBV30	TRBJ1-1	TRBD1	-	CALDRGDTEAFF	TGTGCCTTAGACAGGGGGGACACTGAAGCTTTCTTT
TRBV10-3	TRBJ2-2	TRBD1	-	CAIAGTDTGELFF	TGTGCCATAGCCGGGACAGACACCGGGGAGCTGTTTTTT
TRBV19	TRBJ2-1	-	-	CASSIAPGLSSYNEQFF	TGTGCCAGTAGTATAGCCCCGGGACTCAGCTCCTACAATGAGCAGTTCTTC
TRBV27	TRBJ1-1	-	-	CASSSYLGHRNTEAFF	TGTGCCAGCAGTTCCTACCTAGGACATAGGAACACTGAAGCTTTCTTT
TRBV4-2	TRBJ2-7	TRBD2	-	CASSQDRLAGGLSYEQYF	TGTGCCAGCAGCCAAGATCGGCTAGCGGGAGGTTTATCCTACGAGCAGTACTTC
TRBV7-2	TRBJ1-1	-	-	CASSSGPEAFF	TGTGCCAGCAGTTCCGGACCTGAAGCTTTCTTT
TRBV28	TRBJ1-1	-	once	CASSLPGRAPSTEAFF	TGTGCCAGCAGTTTGCCGGGACGCGCCCCTAGCACTGAAGCTTTCTTT